Each of the 28 T cell receptor beta chains below was sequenced from the same sample in a study of CD8+ T cells in alopecia areata. Described treatment: oral pan-JAK inhibitor, 5-10 mg twice daily. It was cDNA, reverse transcribed from extracted RNA, that served as the sequencing template. The repertoire was sequenced with immunoSEQ multiplex PCR; TCRdb's copy has only in-frame clones and lacks some. Of over 150,000 clones listed, roughly 64% are singletons. The input for sequencing was CD8+ T cells sorted from blood, taken at week 24, from a patient treated with tofacitinib. The source is a human donor with alopecia areata.

This clone occurred a few times. The genes are TRBV13 and TRBJ2-3; perhaps TRBD2 as D (6 bases). Germline assignment: CDR1 PRHDT and CDR2 FYEKMQ (reference sequence). CDR3 length equals 14 residues. V was shortened by 5 bases and J by 0 bases, with 9 bases between the two germline ends. The CDR3 protein is CASSRGASTDTQYF. The CDR3 DNA is TGTGCCAGCAGCCGCGGGGCTAGCACAGATACGCAGTATTTT.

This chain joins TRBV23-1 and TRBJ2-2; D is perhaps TRBD2 (6 bases). TRBV23-1 is annotated as an ORF whose role is uncertain. CDR3 length equals 14 residues. V lost 0 bases and J lost 7, with 9 bases in between. The CDR3 sequence: CASSQSYGGGELFF. CDR3 nucleotide sequence: TGCGCCAGCAGTCAATCGTACGGGGGCGGGGAGCTGTTTTTT.

This chain uses TRBV29-1 with TRBJ1-2, with D possibly being TRBD1 (6 bases). The CDR3 sequence is 12 residues long. The ends were cut back, 7 bases at V and 4 bases at J, with 13 bases in the middle. Germline CDR1 is SQVTM and CDR2 is ANQGSEA. Here the CDR3 DNA reads TGCAGCGCCACGACAGGCTCCTATGGCTACACCTTC. It codes for CSATTGSYGYTF.

This rearrangement joins TRBV27 to TRBJ2-1; 8 bases are a match to TRBD2. CDR1 and CDR2 (germline): MNHEY, SMNVEV (reference sequence). Trimming cost V 6 bases and J 7 bases; bases outside gene matches: 8. This CDR3 is built from 14 residues. The CDR3 here is CASSLGLAGNEQFF. Here the CDR3 DNA reads TGTGCCAGCAGCCTGGGGCTAGCGGGTAATGAGCAGTTCTTC.

The chain links TRBV19 to TRBJ2-5, with D possibly matching TRBD1 (6 bases). This CDR3 is built from 15 residues. Deletions cut 6 bases from V and 5 bases from J, with 19 bases between. Germline V lookup: CDR1 LNHDA, CDR2 SQIVND (reference sequence). The CDR3 DNA follows: TGTGCCAGTAGCTGGGACACAAGGTGGGGGGAGACCCAGTACTTC. This encodes CASSWDTRWGETQYF.

This clone was picked up a small number of times. The chain combines TRBV13 with TRBJ1-1; D might be TRBD1 (6 bases). Trimming removed 5 bases from V and 9 bases from J, with 16 bases in between. Germline CDR1 reads PRHDT; CDR2 reads FYEKMQ (reference sequence). The CDR3 contains 13 residues. Here the CDR3 DNA reads TGTGCCAGCAGCAGCGGGACACAACCGAAAGCTTTCTTT. Residues: CASSSGTQPKAFF.

CDR3 sequence: CAWTPLGISYGYTF. The CDR3 DNA reads TGTGCCTGGACCCCGTTAGGGATATCCTATGGCTACACCTTC. This chain connects TRBV30 to TRBJ1-2; no clear D. The ends were cut back, 4 bases at V and 4 bases at J, with 16 bases in the middle. This CDR3 is 14 amino acids long. CDR1 is GTSNPN and CDR2 is SVGIG in the germline V gene (reference sequence).

This sequence joins TRBV2 and TRBJ2-1; TRBD2 aligns across 11 bases. Germline loops: CDR1 SNHLY, CDR2 FYNNEI. The CDR3 covers 15 residues. The V and J ends lost 6 bases and 7 bases, in that order; junction bases with no gene match: 8. CDR3 sequence reads: CASRSTSGAGNEQFF. CDR3 in DNA: TGTGCCAGCAGGTCGACTAGCGGGGCGGGGAATGAGCAGTTCTTC.

V is TRBV27 and J is TRBJ1-4, with D possibly matching TRBD1 (5 bases). The CDR3 totals 14 residues. Germline V gene lookup returns CDR1 MNHEY and CDR2 SMNVEV (reference sequence). Trimming took off 1 base at V and 5 bases at J, with 8 bases between the two ends. The CDR3 DNA sequence: TGTGCCAGCAGTTTATACGGGGCGAATGAAAAACTGTTTTTT. This codes for CASSLYGANEKLFF. The full variable domain, its missing parts supplied by reference TRBV27 and TRBJ1-4, is EAQVTQNPRYLITVTGKKLTVTCSQNMNHEYMSWYRQDPGLGLRQIYYSMNVEVTDKGDVPEGYKVSRKEKRNFPLILESPSPNQTSLYFCASSLYGANEKLFFGSGTQLSVL.

The chain joins TRBV27 to TRBJ1-2; D is possibly TRBD1 (5 bases). V was shortened by 8 bases and J by 3 bases, with 19 bases between the two germline ends. Germline lookup yields CDR1 MNHEY and CDR2 SMNVEV (reference sequence). The CDR3 contains 15 residues. CDR3 nucleotides: TGTGCCAGCTCACTCCTGGGGACGCTTGACTATGGCTACACCTTC. The encoded protein is CASSLLGTLDYGYTF.

This clone was observed a single time. The J gene is TRBJ2-1, the V gene TRBV7-9; the D gene is possibly TRBD1 (5 bases). Looked up from germline, CDR1 is SEHNR and CDR2 is FQNEAQ (reference sequence). This CDR3 has 14 residues. V lost 8 bases and J 8 bases, leaving 19 bases between the germline ends. The CDR3 sequence: CASATTGIPHEQFF. As DNA, the CDR3 is TGTGCCAGCGCCACCACAGGAATTCCCCATGAGCAGTTCTTC.

This sequence joins TRBV29-1 and TRBJ1-2; D might be TRBD1 (5 bases). With 5 bases removed from V and 5 bases from J, the gap between germline ends came to 15 bases. The CDR3 is 13 residues long. Germline V lookup: CDR1 SQVTM, CDR2 ANQGSEA. CDR3 loop: CSVWQGELYGYTF. The DNA of the CDR3 is TGCAGCGTTTGGCAGGGTGAATTATATGGCTACACCTTC.

The gene calls are TRBV4-1 and TRBJ1-1; a weak D match, TRBD1 (5 bases). CDR1 is MGHRA, CDR2 YSYEKL, per germline. With 3 bases removed from V and 0 bases from J, the gap between germline ends came to 11 bases. The CDR3 sequence is 15 residues long. The CDR3 spells CASSQEGTVNTEAFF. CDR3 sequence (DNA): TGCGCCAGCAGCCAGGAGGGGACGGTGAACACTGAAGCTTTCTTT.

V gene TRBV30 combines with J gene TRBJ1-6; D may be TRBD1 (5 bases). V lost 5 bases and J lost 5, with 13 bases in between. The CDR3 loop spans 14 amino acids. In germline, CDR1 is GTSNPN, CDR2 SVGIG (reference sequence). The CDR3 DNA follows: TGTGCCTGGGACCAGACAGACAATAATTCACCCCTCCACTTT. This encodes CAWDQTDNNSPLHF. The variable domain in full, completed from reference TRBV30 and TRBJ1-6, reads SQTIHQWPATLVQPVGSPLSLECTVEGTSNPNLYWYRQAAGRGLQLLFYSVGIGQISSEVPQNLSASRPQDRQFILSSKKLLLSDSGFYLCAWDQTDNNSPLHFGNGTRLTVT.

The V gene is TRBV30, the J gene TRBJ1-2; D is unclear. Trimming took 1 base from V and 8 from J, leaving 32 bases between them. Germline V gives CDR1 GTSNPN, CDR2 SVGIG (reference sequence). CDR3 length: 19 residues. The CDR3 nucleotides are TGTGCCTGGAGTGGAGCCAGGCGAGGGAGGAACGCTGGGATATGGGGCTACACCTTC. It translates to CAWSGARRGRNAGIWGYTF.

This clone was observed a few times. The chain has TRBV19 and TRBJ2-1; D gene ambiguous. The ends were cut back, 1 base at V and 5 bases at J, with 3 bases in the middle. This CDR3 has 12 residues. Germline V gene sequence: CDR1 LNHDA, CDR2 SQIVND (reference sequence). The CDR3 DNA follows: TGTGCCAGTAGTATAGCCCACAATGAGCAGTTCTTC. Translation: CASSIAHNEQFF.

This sequence joins TRBV29-1 and TRBJ2-1, with D perhaps matching TRBD2 (7 bases). The CDR3 covers 11 residues. CDR1 and CDR2 (germline): SQVTM, ANQGSEA. As DNA, the CDR3 is TGCAGTTACGAGGGGGAGGGTGAGCAGTTCTTC. Translated: CSYEGEGEQFF.

The chain has TRBV2 and TRBJ2-7; D is unresolved. The germline V and J ends were trimmed by 3 bases and 4 bases, with 4 bases remaining between them. This CDR3 is 11 amino acids long. Germline V gene sequence: CDR1 SNHLY, CDR2 FYNNEI. The CDR3 reads CASSDVYEQYF. CDR3 nucleotide sequence: TGTGCCAGCAGTGATGTGTACGAGCAGTACTTC.

Points on this clone: This CDR3 is also generated by other DNA sequences in the sample. The chain joins TRBV25-1 to TRBJ2-7; D remains unclear. Germline V gene data show CDR1 as MGHDK and CDR2 as SYGVNS. Trimming pared 1 base from V and 4 bases from J, leaving 2 bases between. The CDR3 covers 11 residues. The DNA for the CDR3 is TGTGCCAGCAGTGAATCATACGAGCAGTACTTC. It yields the protein CASSESYEQYF.

This sequence joins TRBV2 and TRBJ1-2; possibly TRBD1 for D (5 bases). V lost 7 bases and J lost 6, with 9 bases in between. The CDR3 extends over 11 amino acids. CDR1 and CDR2 from the germline V gene are SNHLY and FYNNEI. CDR3: CASMRGHGYTF. For the CDR3, the DNA is TGTGCCAGCATGAGGGGTCATGGCTACACCTTC.

The chain has TRBV6-5 and TRBJ1-6; D is possibly TRBD1 (5 bases). The germline V gene encodes CDR1 MNHEY and CDR2 SVGAGI. This CDR3 comprises 12 residues. The V gene lost 7 bases and the J gene lost 8 bases, with 9 bases spanning the gap. The CDR3 coding sequence is TGTGCCAGCACCCGGGGCTATTCACCCCTCCACTTT. Encoded protein: CASTRGYSPLHF.

The J gene is TRBJ2-2, the V gene TRBV5-6; D gene unclear. With 0 bases removed from V and 7 bases from J, the gap between germline ends came to 7 bases. CDR3 size: 13 residues. Germline V gene sequence: CDR1 SGHDT, CDR2 YYEEEE. The CDR3: CASSLGASGELFF. CDR3 bases: TGTGCCAGCAGCTTGGGGGCAAGCGGGGAGCTGTTTTTT.

CDR3 nucleotides: TGCAGCGTTGAAGAGGGGTTCTCGGCTGAAGCTTTCTTT. It is translated as CSVEEGFSAEAFF. The chain uses TRBV29-1 and TRBJ1-1, with unresolved D. The germline V gene has CDR1 SQVTM and CDR2 ANQGSEA. The V and J ends lost 0 bases and 6 bases respectively, with 11 bases between them. The CDR3 is 13 amino acids.

The V call is TRBV25-1, the J call TRBJ1-1; weak D call: TRBD1 (5 bases). The length of the CDR3 is 10 residues. Germline CDR1 reads MGHDK; CDR2 reads SYGVNS. The V and J ends lost 9 bases and 11 bases respectively, with 13 bases between them. The CDR3 DNA sequence: TGTGCCAGTGCCAGGGATAGGGCTTTCTTT. Its protein is CASARDRAFF.

As concerns this clone: The CDR3 end shows no conserved phenylalanine or tryptophan, and so a read error is likely. No DNA is shown, since the ends of the CDR3 on it are uncertain; the CDR3 is the one TCRdb lists. V and J are TRBV2 and TRBJ2-3; the table assigns TRBD2, which was not confirmed against the DNA. Counting both end residues, the CDR3 totals 10 amino acids. CDR1 and CDR2 from the germline V gene are SNHLY and FYNNEI. The CDR3: CASRGSSPEV.

A few counts support this clone. The gene calls are TRBV29-1 and TRBJ1-1; 9 positions agree with TRBD1. The CDR3 is 17 amino acids. V dropped 5 bases and J dropped 3; count of bases not matched to a gene: 16. Germline-derived CDR1 and CDR2 are SQVTM and ANQGSEA. DNA for the CDR3: TGCAGCGTTCCTCGAGGAGGGGGACAGGGCGCCGACACTGAAGCTTTCTTT. Its translation: CSVPRGGGQGADTEAFF.

V usage is TRBV30 and J usage is TRBJ2-1, with 8 bases fitting TRBD1. CDR1 and CDR2 (germline): GTSNPN, SVGIG (reference sequence). This CDR3 spans 13 amino acids. The V and J ends lost 8 bases and 0 bases, in that order; junction bases with no gene match: 3. The CDR3 reads CAGQGGSYNEQFF. The CDR3 coding sequence is TGTGCCGGACAGGGAGGCTCCTACAATGAGCAGTTCTTC.

Regarding this clone: The same CDR3 can be traced to other DNA sequences in this sample. J is TRBJ1-1 and V is TRBV6-5; D ambiguous. Per the germline V gene, CDR1 is MNHEY and CDR2 is SVGAGI. The V end lost 2 bases, the J end lost 4 bases, and 2 bases lay between the germline ends. This CDR3 has 11 residues. This chain's CDR3 is CASSYLTEAFF. The CDR3 DNA is TGTGCCAGCAGTTACCTCACTGAAGCTTTCTTT.